The clone carrying this T cell receptor beta chain was seen repeatedly, ten times or more. CDR3 length equals 19 residues. Germline trimming cut 4 bases from V and 0 bases from J; bases unmatched to any gene: 13. Germline loops: CDR1 MDHEN, CDR2 SYDVKM. Regarding time point: newly diagnosed GD, antithyroid drugs for less than 3 months. RNA isolated from PBMCs was used to make the TCR library. The sample is drawn from a study of regulatory T cells in long-lasting Graves disease. To make TCR beta libraries, researchers used iRepertoire HTBI primers and Arm-PCR of CDR3 regions. MiXCR, run by TCRdb on the multiplex PCR reads, gives a single entry per CDR3 protein. The sample includes approximately 540,000 distinct CDR3 sequences, more than 10% of them seen just once. These same records also appear under a second study, on T cells in Graves' hyperthyroidism and ophthalmopathy.

This rearrangement joins TRBV28 to TRBJ1-5; 9 bases match TRBD1. The sequence was collected from a woman aged 30 to 39 with Graves disease. Specimen: peripheral blood mononuclear cells (PBMCs), collected at new diagnosis, from a patient treated with antithyroid drugs. CDR3 DNA: TGTGCCAGCAGTTCACCAGGCGGGACAGGGTGGGGTAGCAATCAGCCCCAGCATTTT. Amino acid sequence: CASSSPGGTGWGSNQPQHF.